The entry that follows covers one T cell receptor (beta chain) sequence. Its target is unknown. This entry is derived from a study of beta chain features in type 1 diabetes. Reverse transcribing all isolated RNA meant expressed TCRB transcripts were sequenced. Clones were read by immunoSEQ multiplex PCR, and TCRdb kept only the in-frame ones, dropping some. Among 300,000 to 350,000 clones listed, 7.5% to 9% were seen once. Study-wide points: The study found that naive, central memory and Treg TCRB repertoires appeared more similar in patients than in healthy donors.

Sequenced: central memory CD4+ T cells from blood. This TCR came from a woman between 18 and 29 years old in good health.

The chain's CDR3 is CASSPPASGSKLGDTQYF. In DNA form, the CDR3 reads TGTGCCAGCTCACCACCGGCTAGCGGGAGCAAACTAGGAGATACGCAGTATTTT. The chain links TRBV18 to TRBJ2-3; 10 bases are shared with TRBD2. CDR3 length equals 18 residues. Germline V gene lookup returns CDR1 KGHSH and CDR2 LQKENI. Unmatched junction bases numbered 11, after V lost 0 bases and J lost 5 bases.